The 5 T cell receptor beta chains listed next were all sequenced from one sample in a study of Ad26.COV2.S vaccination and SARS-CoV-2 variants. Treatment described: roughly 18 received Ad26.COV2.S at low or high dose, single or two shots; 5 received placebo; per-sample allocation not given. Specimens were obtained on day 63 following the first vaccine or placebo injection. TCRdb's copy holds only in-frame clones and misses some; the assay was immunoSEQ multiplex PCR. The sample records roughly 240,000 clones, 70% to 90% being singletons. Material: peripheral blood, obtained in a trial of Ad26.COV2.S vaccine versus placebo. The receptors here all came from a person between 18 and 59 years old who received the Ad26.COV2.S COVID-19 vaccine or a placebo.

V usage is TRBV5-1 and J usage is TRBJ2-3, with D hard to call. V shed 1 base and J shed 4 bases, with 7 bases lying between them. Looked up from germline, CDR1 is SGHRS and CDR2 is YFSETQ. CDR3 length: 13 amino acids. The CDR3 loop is CASSLFRADTQYF. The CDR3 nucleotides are TGCGCCAGCAGCTTGTTTAGGGCAGATACGCAGTATTTT.

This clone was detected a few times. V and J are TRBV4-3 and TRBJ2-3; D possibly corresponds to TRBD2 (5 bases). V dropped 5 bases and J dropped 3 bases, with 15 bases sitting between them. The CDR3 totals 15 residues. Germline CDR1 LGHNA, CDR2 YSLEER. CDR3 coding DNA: TGCGCCAGCAGCTTAAGGCGGGCCAGTACAGATACGCAGTATTTT. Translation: CASSLRRASTDTQYF.

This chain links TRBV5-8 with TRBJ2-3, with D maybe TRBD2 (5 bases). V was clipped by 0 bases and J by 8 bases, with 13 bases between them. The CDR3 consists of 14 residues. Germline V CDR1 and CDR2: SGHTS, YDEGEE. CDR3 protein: CASSLGASLITQYF. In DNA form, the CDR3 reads TGTGCCAGCAGCTTGGGAGCTAGCCTTATTACGCAGTATTTT. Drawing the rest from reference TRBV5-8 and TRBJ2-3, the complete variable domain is EAGVTQSPTHLIKTRGQQATLRCSPISGHTSVYWYQQALGLGLQFLLWYDEGEERNRGNFPPRFSGRQFPNYSSELNVNALELEDSALYLCASSLGASLITQYFGPGTRLTVL.

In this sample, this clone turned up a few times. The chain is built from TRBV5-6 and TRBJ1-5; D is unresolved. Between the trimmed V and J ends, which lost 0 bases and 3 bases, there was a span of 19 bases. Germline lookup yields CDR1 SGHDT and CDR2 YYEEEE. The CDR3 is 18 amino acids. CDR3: CASSLGGYSDTDNQPQHF. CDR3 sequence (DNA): TGTGCCAGCAGCTTGGGAGGGTATTCCGACACAGACAATCAGCCCCAGCATTTT.

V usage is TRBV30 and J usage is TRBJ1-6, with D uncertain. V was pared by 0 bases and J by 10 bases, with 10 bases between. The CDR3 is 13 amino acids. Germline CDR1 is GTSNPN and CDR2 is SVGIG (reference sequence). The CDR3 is CAWSVSGKSPLHF. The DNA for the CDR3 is TGTGCCTGGAGTGTTAGTGGAAAATCACCCCTCCACTTT.